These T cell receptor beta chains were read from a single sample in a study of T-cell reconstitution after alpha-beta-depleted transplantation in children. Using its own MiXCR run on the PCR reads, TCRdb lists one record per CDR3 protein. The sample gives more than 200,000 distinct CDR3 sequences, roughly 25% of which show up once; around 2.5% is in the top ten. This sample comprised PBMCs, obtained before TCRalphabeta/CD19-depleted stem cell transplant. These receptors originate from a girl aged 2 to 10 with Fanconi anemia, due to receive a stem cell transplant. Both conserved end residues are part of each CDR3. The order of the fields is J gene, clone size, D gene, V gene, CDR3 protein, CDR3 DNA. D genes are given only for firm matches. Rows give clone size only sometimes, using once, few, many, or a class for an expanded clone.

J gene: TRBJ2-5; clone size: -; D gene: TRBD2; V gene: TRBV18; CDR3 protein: CASSRLAGEQETQYF; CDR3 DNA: TGTGCCAGCTCACGACTAGCGGGAGAGCAAGAGACCCAGTACTTC
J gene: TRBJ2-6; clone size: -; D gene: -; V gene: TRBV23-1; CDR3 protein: CASSHYSFVNYSGANVLTF; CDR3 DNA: TGCGCCAGCAGTCACTATTCTTTTGTTAACTACTCTGGGGCCAACGTCCTGACTTTC
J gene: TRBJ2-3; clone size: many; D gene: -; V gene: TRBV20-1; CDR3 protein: CSARTEFHWADTQYF; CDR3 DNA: TGCAGTGCTAGGACAGAATTTCATTGGGCAGATACGCAGTATTTT
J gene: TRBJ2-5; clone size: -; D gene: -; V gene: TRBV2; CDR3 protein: CASSDGTAETQYF; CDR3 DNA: TGTGCCAGCAGTGACGGGACGGCAGAGACCCAGTACTTC
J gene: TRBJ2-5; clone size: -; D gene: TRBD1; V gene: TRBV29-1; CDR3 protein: CSVGRGRQETQYF; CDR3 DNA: TGCAGCGTTGGAAGGGGGCGACAAGAGACCCAGTACTTC
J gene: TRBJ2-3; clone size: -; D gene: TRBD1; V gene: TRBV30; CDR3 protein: CAWSTAGGWPDTQYF; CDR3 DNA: TGTGCCTGGAGTACGGCAGGGGGCTGGCCAGATACGCAGTATTTT
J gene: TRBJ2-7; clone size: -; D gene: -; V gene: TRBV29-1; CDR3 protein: CSVASLSTLRQYF; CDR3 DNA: TGCAGCGTTGCAAGTCTGTCGACTCTAAGGCAGTACTTC
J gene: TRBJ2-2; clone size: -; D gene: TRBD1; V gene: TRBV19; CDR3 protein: CATGGWGTGELFF; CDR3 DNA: TGTGCCACAGGGGGCTGGGGCACCGGGGAGCTGTTTTTT
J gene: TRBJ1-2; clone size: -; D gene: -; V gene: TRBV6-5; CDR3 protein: CASSYGGFNYGYTF; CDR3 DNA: TGTGCCAGCAGTTACGGGGGGTTTAACTATGGCTACACCTTC
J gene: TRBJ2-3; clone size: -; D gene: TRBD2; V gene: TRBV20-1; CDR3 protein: CSVSAGGPTDTQYF; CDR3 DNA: TGCAGTGTTTCAGCGGGAGGGCCGACAGATACGCAGTATTTT
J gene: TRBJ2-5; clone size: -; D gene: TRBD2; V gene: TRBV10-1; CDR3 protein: CASSEVAGGPKETQYF; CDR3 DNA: TGCGCCAGCAGTGAAGTAGCGGGAGGACCTAAAGAGACCCAGTACTTC
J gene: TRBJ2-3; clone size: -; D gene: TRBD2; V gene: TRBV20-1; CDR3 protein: CSASGLAGGPTDTQYF; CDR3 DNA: TGCAGTGCTTCTGGACTAGCGGGAGGACCAACAGATACGCAGTATTTT
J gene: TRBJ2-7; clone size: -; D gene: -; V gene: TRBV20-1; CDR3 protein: CSAREIPGPHYEQYF; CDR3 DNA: TGCAGTGCTAGAGAGATACCGGGACCACATTACGAGCAGTACTTC
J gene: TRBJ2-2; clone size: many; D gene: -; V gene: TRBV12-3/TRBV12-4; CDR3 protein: CASSLRAAGELFF; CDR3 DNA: TGTGCCAGCAGTTTAAGGGCAGCCGGGGAGCTGTTTTTT
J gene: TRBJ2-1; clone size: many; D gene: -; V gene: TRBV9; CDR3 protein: CASSVAGGAHNEQFF; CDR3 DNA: TGTGCCAGCAGCGTAGCCGGGGGAGCCCACAATGAGCAGTTCTTC
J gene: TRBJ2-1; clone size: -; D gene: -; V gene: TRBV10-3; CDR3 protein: CAISEVRVDEQFF; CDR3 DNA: TGTGCCATCAGTGAGGTGCGGGTCGATGAGCAGTTCTTC
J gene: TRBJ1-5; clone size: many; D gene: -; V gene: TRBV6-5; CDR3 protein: CASSYMASNQPQHF; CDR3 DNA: TGTGCCAGCAGTTACATGGCCTCCAATCAGCCCCAGCATTTT
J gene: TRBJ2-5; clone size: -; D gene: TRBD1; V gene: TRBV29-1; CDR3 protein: CSVMTGLQETQYF; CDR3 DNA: TGCAGCGTGATGACAGGGCTCCAAGAGACCCAGTACTTC
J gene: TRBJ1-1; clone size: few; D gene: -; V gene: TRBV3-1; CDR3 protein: CASSQVGEAFF; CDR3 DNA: TGTGCCAGCAGCCAAGTAGGTGAAGCTTTCTTT
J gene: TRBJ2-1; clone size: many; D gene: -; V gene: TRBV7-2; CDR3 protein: CASSLLSTSSSGEQFF; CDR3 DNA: TGTGCCAGCAGCTTATTGTCAACTAGCTCCTCCGGTGAGCAGTTCTTC
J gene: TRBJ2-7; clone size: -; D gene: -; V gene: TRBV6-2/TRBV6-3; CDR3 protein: CASSYSSRRADEQYF; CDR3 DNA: TGTGCCAGCAGTTACTCGAGTAGGAGGGCCGACGAGCAGTACTTC
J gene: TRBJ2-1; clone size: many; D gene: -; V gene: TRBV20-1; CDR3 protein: CSARDGLWGWNEQFF; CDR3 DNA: TGCAGTGCTAGAGATGGATTATGGGGGTGGAATGAGCAGTTCTTC
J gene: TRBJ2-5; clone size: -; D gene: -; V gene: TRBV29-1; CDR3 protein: CSVCPRTQGGGETQYF; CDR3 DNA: TGCAGCGTCTGCCCGCGTACTCAAGGTGGAGGGGAGACCCAGTACTTC
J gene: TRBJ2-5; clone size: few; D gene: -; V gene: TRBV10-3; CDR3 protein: CAISGLLGFQETQYF; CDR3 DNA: TGTGCCATCAGTGGGTTGCTGGGGTTTCAAGAGACCCAGTACTTC
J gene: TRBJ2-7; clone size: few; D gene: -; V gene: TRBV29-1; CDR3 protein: CSALDTSYEQYF; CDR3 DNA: TGCAGCGCCCTAGACACCTCCTACGAGCAGTACTTC
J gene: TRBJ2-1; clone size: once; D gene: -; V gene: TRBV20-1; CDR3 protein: CSAKQTNEQFF; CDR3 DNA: TGCAGTGCAAAGCAGACCAATGAGCAGTTCTTC
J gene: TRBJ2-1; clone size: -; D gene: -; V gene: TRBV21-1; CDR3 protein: CASSKGVMRATSGIDEQLF; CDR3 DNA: TGTGCCAGCAGCAAAGGAGTTATGCGCGCGACTAGCGGGATAGATGAGCAGTTGTTC
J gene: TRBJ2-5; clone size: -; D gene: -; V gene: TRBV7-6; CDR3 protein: CASSPRTDQETQYF; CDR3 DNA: TGTGCCAGCAGCCCACGGACAGACCAAGAGACCCAGTACTTC
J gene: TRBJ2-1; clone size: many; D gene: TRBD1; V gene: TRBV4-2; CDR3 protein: CASSQRTGYYEQFF; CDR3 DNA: TGTGCCAGCAGCCAACGGACAGGGTACTATGAGCAGTTCTTC
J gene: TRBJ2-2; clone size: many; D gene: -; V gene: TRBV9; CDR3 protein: CASSVVSGITGELFF; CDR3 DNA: TGTGCCAGCAGCGTAGTCAGTGGAATCACCGGGGAGCTGTTTTTT